This TCR beta chain was documented in a study of CD8 T cells in ankylosing spondylitis. A single record per CDR3 protein comes from TCRdb applying MiXCR to the 5' RACE reads. The repertoire holds 350,000 or so distinct CDR3 sequences, around 15% seen once, with around 1% in the top ten. V dropped 4 bases and J dropped 6; count of bases not matched to a gene: 6. The germline CDR1 and CDR2 sequences are SGHAT and FQNNGV. This CDR3 is built from 15 residues. With respect to this clonotype: Its matching antigen is unknown.

Study-level points and caveats: CD8+ disease-linked clones were present at relatively low frequencies in blood.

The clonotype comes from a male donor with ankylosing spondylitis or in good health (not recorded which). The specimen sequenced was blood, either unsorted or a sorted T cell fraction (not recorded which). The chain uses TRBV11-2 and TRBJ1-4; 9 bases are a match to TRBD1. CDR3 sequence (DNA): TGTGCCAGCAGCTCTGGACAGGGGCCACATGAAAAACTGTTTTTT. It translates to CASSSGQGPHEKLFF.